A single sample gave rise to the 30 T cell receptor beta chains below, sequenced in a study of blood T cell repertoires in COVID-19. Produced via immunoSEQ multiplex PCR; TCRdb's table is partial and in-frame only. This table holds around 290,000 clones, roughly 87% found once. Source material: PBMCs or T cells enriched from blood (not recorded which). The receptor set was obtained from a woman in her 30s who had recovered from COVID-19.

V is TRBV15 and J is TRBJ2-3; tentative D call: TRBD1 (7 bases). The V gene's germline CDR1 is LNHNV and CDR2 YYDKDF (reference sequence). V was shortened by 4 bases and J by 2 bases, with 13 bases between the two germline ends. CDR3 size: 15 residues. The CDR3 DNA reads TGTGCCACCAGCAAAGGCGGGACAGACACAGATACGCAGTATTTT. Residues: CATSKGGTDTDTQYF.

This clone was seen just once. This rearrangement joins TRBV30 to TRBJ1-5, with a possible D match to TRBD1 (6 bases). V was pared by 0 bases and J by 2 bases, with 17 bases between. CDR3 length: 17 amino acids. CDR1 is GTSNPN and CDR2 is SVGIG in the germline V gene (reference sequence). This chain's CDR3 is CAWSVWQGWRGNQPQHF. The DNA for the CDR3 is TGTGCCTGGAGTGTCTGGCAGGGGTGGCGGGGCAATCAGCCCCAGCATTTT.

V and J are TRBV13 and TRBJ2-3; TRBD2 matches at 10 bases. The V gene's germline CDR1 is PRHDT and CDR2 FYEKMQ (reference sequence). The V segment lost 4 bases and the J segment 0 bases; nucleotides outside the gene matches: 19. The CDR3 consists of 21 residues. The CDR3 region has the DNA TGTGCCAGCAGCTCCCCGATGGTAATAACTAGCGGGGCTGAAAGCACAGATACGCAGTATTTT. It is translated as CASSSPMVITSGAESTDTQYF.

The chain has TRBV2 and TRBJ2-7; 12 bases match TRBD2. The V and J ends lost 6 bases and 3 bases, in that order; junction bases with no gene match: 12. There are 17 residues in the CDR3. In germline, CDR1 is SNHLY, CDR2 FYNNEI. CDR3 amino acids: CASSARPRLAGDYEQYF. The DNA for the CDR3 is TGTGCCAGCAGCGCCCGACCCCGACTAGCGGGAGACTACGAGCAGTACTTC. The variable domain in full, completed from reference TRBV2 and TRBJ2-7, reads EPEVTQTPSHQVTQMGQEVILRCVPISNHLYFYWYRQILGQKVEFLVSFYNNEISEKSEIFDDQFSVERPDGSNFTLKIRSTKLEDSAMYFCASSARPRLAGDYEQYFGPGTRLTVT.

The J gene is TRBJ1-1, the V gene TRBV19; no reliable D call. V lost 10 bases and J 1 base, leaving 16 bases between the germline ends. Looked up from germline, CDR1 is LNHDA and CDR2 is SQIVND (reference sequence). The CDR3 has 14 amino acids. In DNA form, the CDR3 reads TGTGCCACTCGGACTGGTATGAGGAACACTGAAGCTTTCTTT. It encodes CATRTGMRNTEAFF.

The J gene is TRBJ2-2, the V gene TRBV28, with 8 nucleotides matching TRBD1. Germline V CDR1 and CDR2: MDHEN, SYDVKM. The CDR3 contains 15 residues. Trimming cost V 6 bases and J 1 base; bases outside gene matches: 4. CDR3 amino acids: CASSETGGNTGELFF. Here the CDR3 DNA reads TGTGCCAGCAGCGAAACAGGGGGGAACACCGGGGAGCTGTTTTTT.

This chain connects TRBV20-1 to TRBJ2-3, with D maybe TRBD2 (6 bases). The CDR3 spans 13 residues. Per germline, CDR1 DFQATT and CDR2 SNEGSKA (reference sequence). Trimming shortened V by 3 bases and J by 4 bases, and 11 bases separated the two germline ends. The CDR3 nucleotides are TGCAGTGCTAGTTACGGGAGCTCAGATACGCAGTATTTT. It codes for CSASYGSSDTQYF.

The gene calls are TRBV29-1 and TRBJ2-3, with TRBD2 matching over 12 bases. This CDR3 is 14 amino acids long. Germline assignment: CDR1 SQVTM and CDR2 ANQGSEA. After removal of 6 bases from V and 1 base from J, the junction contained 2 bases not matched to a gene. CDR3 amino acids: CSVGTSGRTDTQYF. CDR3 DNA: TGCAGCGTGGGGACTAGCGGGCGCACAGATACGCAGTATTTT.

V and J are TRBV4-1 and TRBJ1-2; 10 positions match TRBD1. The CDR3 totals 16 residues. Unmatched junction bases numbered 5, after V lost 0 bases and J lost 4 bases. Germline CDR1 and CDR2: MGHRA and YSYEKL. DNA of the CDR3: TGCGCCAGCAGCCAAGACAGGACAGGGGGGGGCTATGGCTACACCTTC. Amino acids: CASSQDRTGGGYGYTF.

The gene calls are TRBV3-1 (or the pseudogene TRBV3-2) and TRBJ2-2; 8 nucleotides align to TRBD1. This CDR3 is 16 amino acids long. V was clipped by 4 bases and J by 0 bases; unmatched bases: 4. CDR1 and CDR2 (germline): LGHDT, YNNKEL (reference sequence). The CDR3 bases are TGTGCCAGCAGCCCTTGGGACAGGACGAACACCGGGGAGCTGTTTTTT. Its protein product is CASSPWDRTNTGELFF.

CDR3 DNA sequence: TGTGCCAGCAGTTACCGACAGGCTAAAAGCCAAGAGACCCAGTACTTC. Translated: CASSYRQAKSQETQYF. This sequence joins TRBV6-5 and TRBJ2-5; TRBD1 is a possible D gene (6 bases). The CDR3 has 16 residues. V was pared by 2 bases and J by 1 base, with 14 bases between. The germline V gene encodes CDR1 MNHEY and CDR2 SVGAGI.

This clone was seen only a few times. The CDR3 sequence is CASSPNSNQPQHF. CDR3 DNA: TGTGCCAGCAGCCCCAATAGCAATCAGCCCCAGCATTTT. The chain uses TRBV7-3 and TRBJ1-5; D gene unclear. The germline V and J ends were trimmed by 5 bases and 0 bases, with 5 bases remaining between them. Germline lookup yields CDR1 SGHTA and CDR2 FQGTGA. This CDR3 is built from 13 residues.

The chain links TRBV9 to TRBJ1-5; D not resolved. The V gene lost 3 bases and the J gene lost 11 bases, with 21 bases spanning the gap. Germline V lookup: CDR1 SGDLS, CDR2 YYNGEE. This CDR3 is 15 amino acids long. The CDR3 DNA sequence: TGTGCCAGCAGCGCCGAGCCCGGCCTCGGGGTGACCCAGCATTTT. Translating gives CASSAEPGLGVTQHF. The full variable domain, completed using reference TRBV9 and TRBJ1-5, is DSGVTQTPKHLITATGQRVTLRCSPRSGDLSVYWYQQSLDQGLQFLIQYYNGEERAKGNILERFSAQQFPDLHSELNLSSLELGDSALYFCASSAEPGLGVTQHFGDGTRLSIL.

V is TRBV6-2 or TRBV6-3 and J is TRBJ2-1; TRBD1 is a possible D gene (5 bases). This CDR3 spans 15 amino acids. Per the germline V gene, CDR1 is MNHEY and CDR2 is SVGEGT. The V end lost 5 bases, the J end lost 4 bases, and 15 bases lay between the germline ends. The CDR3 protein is CASSHSPTVYNEQFF. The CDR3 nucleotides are TGTGCCAGCAGTCACAGCCCGACAGTTTACAATGAGCAGTTCTTC.

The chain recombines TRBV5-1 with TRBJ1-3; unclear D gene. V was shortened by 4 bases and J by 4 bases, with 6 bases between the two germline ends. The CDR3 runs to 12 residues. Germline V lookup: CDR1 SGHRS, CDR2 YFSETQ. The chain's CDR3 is CASSPSGNTIYF. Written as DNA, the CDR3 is TGCGCCAGCAGCCCTTCCGGAAACACCATATATTTT.

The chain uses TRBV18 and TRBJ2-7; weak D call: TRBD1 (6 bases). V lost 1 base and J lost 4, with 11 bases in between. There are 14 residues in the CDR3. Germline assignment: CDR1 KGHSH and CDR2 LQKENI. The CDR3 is CASSPLHREYEQYF. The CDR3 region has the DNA TGTGCCAGCTCACCACTTCACAGGGAATACGAGCAGTACTTC.

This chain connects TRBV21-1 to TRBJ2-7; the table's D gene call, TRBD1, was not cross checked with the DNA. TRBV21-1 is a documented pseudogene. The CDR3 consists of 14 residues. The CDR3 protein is CASSKVGRAYEQYF. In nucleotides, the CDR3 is TGTGCCAGCAGCAAAGTGGGCAGGGCCTACGAGCAGTACTTC.

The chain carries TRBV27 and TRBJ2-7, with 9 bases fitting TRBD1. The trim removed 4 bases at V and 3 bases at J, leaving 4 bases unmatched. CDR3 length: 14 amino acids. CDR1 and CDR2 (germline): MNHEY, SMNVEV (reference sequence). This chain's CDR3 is CASSSRTGVYEQYF. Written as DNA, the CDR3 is TGTGCCAGCAGTTCTCGGACAGGGGTCTACGAGCAGTACTTC.

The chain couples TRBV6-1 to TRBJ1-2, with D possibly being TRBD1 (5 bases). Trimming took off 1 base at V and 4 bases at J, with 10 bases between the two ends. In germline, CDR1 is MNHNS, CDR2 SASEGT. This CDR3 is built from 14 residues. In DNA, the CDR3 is TGTGCCAGCAGTGAAGGCGGGGGAGGCTATGGCTACACCTTC. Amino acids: CASSEGGGGYGYTF.

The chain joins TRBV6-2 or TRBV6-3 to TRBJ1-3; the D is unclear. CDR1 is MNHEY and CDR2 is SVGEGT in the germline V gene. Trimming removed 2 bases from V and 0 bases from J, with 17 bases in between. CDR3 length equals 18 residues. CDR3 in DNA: TGTGCCAGCAGTTACCCCCTGGGAGGTCCCAGCTCTGGAAACACCATATATTTT. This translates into CASSYPLGGPSSGNTIYF.

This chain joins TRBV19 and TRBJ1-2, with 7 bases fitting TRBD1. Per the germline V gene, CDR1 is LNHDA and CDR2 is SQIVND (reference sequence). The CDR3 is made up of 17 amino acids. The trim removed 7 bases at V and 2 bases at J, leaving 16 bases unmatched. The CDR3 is CASTGSGQPAPNYGYTF. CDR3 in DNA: TGTGCCAGTACCGGATCGGGACAGCCTGCGCCAAACTATGGCTACACCTTC.

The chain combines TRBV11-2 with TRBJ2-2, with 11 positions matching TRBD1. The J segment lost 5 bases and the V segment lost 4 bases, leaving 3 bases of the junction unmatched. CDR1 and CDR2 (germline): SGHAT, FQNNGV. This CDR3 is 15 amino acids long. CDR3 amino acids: CASSWGTGGTGELFF. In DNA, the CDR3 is TGTGCCAGCAGCTGGGGGACAGGGGGGACCGGGGAGCTGTTTTTT.

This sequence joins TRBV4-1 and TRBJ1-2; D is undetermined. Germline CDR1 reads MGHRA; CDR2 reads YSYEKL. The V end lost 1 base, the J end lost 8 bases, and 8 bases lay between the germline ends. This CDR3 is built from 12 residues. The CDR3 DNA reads TGCGCCAGCAGCCAAGTCGAGTACGGCTACACCTTC. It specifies CASSQVEYGYTF.

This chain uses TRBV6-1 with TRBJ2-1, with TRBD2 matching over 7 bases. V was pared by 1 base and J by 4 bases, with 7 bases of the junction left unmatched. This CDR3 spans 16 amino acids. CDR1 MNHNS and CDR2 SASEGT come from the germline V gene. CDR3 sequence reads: CASSEVRAGPYNEQFF. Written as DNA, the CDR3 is TGTGCCAGCAGTGAAGTTCGAGCGGGACCATACAATGAGCAGTTCTTC.

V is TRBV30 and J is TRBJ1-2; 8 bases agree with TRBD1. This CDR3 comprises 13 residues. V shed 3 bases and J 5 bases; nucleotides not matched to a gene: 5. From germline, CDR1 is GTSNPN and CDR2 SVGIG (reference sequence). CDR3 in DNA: TGTGCCTGGAGGGCGACAGGGGAATATGGCTACACCTTC. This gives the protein CAWRATGEYGYTF.

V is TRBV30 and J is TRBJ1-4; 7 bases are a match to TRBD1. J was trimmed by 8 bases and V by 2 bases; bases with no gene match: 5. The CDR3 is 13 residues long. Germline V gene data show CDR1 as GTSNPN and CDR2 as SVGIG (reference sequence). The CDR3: CAWSRGQREKLFF. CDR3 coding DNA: TGTGCCTGGAGTAGGGGGCAGCGAGAAAAACTGTTTTTT.

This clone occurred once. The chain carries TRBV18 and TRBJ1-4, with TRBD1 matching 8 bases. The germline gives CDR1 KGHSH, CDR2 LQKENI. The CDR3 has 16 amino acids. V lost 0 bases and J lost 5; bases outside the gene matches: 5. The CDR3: CASSPPSRTGNEKLFF. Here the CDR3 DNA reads TGTGCCAGCTCACCACCGTCGCGGACAGGGAATGAAAAACTGTTTTTT.

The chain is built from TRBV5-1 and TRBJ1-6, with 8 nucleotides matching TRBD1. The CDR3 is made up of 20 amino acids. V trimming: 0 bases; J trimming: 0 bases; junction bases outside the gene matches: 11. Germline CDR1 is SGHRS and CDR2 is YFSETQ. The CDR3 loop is CASSLAVGTGFSSYNSPLHF. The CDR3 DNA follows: TGCGCCAGCAGCTTGGCCGTCGGGACAGGTTTTAGCTCCTATAATTCACCCCTCCACTTT.

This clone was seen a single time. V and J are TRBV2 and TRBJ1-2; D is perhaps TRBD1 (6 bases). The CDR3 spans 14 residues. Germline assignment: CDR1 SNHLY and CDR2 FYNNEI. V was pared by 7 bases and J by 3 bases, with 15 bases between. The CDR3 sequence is CASITGTQYYGYTF. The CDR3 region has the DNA TGTGCCAGCATCACCGGGACACAATACTATGGCTACACCTTC.

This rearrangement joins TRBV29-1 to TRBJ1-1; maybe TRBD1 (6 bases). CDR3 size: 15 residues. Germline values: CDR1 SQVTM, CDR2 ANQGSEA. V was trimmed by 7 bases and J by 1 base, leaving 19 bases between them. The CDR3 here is CSAVGAGARNTEAFF. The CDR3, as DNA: TGCAGCGCCGTGGGGGCGGGGGCGAGGAACACTGAAGCTTTCTTT.